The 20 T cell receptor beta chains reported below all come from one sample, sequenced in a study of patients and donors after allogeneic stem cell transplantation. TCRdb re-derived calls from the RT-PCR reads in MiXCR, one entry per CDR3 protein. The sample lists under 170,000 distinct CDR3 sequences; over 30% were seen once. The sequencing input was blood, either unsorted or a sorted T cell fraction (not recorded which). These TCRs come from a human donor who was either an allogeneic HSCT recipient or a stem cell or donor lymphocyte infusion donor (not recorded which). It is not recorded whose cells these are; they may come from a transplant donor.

The CDR3 spells CASSQTPQQPQHF. The DNA of the CDR3 is TGCGCCAGCTCTCAGACGCCCCAACAGCCCCAGCATTTT. J is TRBJ1-5 and V is TRBV5-1; D ambiguous. Trimming removed 7 bases at V and 7 bases at J, with 15 bases between. Germline loops: CDR1 SGHRS, CDR2 YFSETQ. The CDR3 has 13 amino acids. Supplemented by reference TRBV5-1 and TRBJ1-5, the full variable domain reads KAGVTQTPRYLIKTRGQQVTLSCSPISGHRSVSWYQQTPGQGLQFLFEYFSETQRNKGNFPGRFSGRQFSNSRSEMNVSTLELGDSALYLCASSQTPQQPQHFGDGTRLSIL.

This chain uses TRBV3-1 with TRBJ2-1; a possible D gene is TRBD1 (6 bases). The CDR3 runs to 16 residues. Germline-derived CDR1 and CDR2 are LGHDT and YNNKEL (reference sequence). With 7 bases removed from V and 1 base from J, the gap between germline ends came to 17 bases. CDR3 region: CASTKRTEESYNEQFF. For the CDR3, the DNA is TGTGCCAGCACCAAAAGGACAGAGGAGTCCTACAATGAGCAGTTCTTC.

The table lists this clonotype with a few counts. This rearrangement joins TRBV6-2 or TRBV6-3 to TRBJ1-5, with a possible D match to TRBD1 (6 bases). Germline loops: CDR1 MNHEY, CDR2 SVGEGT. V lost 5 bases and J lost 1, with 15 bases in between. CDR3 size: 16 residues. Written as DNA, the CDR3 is TGTGCCAGCAGTCCAGGGGCGGCTAGGAGCAATCAGCCCCAGCATTTT. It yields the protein CASSPGAARSNQPQHF.

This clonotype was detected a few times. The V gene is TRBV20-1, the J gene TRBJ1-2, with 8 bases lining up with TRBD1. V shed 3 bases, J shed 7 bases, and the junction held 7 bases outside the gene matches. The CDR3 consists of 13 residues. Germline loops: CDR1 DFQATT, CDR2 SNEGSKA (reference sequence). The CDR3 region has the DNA TGCAGTGCTAGCGACAGGGGCCTCCCTGGCTACACCTTC. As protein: CSASDRGLPGYTF.

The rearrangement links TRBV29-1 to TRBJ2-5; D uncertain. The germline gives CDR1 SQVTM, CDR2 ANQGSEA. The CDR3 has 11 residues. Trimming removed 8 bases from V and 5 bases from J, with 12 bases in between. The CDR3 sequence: CSYSTSETQYF. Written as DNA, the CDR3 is TGCAGCTATAGTACCAGCGAGACCCAGTACTTC.

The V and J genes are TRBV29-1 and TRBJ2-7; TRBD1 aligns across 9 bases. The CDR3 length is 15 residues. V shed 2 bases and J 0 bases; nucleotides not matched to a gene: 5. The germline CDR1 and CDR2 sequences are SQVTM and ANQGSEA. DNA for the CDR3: TGCAGCGTTGAACGGGACAGGGAATCCTCCTACGAGCAGTACGTC. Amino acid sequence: CSVERDRESSYEQYV.

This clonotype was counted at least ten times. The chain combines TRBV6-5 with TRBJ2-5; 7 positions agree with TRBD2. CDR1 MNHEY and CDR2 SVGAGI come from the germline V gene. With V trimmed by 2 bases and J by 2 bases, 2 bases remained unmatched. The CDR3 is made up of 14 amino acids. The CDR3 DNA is TGTGCCAGCAGTTACCGGACTAGGCAAGAGACCCAGTACTTC. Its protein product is CASSYRTRQETQYF.

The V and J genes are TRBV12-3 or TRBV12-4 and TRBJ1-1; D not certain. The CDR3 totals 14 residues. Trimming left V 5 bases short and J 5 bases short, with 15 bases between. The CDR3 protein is CASSPREGGTEAFF. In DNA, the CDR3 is TGTGCCAGCAGTCCCCGGGAAGGCGGGACTGAAGCTTTCTTT.

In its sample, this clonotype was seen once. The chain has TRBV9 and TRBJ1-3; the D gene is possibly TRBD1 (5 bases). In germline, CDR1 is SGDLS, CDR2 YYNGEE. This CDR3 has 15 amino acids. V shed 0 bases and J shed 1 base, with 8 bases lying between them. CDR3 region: CASSVGQPSGNTIYF. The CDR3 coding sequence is TGTGCCAGCAGCGTAGGACAGCCTTCTGGAAACACCATATATTTT.

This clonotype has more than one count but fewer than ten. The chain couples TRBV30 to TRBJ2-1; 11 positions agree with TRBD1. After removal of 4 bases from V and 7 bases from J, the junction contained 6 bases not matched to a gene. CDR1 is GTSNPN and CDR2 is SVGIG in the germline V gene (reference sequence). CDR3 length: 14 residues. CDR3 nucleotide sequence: TGTGCCTGGAAAGGGACAGGGGGTGGAAATGAGCAGTTCTTC. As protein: CAWKGTGGGNEQFF.

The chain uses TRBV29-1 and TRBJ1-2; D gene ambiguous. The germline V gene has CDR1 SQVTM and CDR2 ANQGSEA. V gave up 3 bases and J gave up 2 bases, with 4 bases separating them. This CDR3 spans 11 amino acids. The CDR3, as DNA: TGCAGCGTTGACGCCAACTATGGCTACACCTTC. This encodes CSVDANYGYTF.

The CDR3 region has the DNA TGTGCCAGCAGTACCTGGTGGGGTGAGCAGTTCTTC. Its translation: CASSTWWGEQFF. The V and J genes are TRBV6-5 and TRBJ2-1, with D hard to call. CDR3 length equals 12 residues. Germline CDR1 and CDR2: MNHEY and SVGAGI. The V gene lost 5 bases and the J gene lost 9 bases, with 11 bases spanning the gap.

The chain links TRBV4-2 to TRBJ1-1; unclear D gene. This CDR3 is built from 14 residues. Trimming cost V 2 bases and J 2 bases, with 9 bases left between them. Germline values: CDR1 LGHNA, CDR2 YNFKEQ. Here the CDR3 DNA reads TGTGCCAGCAGCCAACCTCGAGAAAACACTGAAGCTTTCTTT. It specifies CASSQPRENTEAFF.

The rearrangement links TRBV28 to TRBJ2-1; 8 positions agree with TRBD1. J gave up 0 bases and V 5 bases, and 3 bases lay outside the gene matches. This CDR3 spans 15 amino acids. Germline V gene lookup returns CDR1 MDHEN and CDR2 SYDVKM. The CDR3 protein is CASSNQGASYNEQFF. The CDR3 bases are TGTGCCAGCAGTAATCAGGGGGCCTCCTACAATGAGCAGTTCTTC.

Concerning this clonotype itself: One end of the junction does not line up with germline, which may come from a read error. The CDR3 coding sequence is TGTGCCAGCAGCCGCCAGCAGGCCTCTGGAAACTCCATATATTTT. This translates into CASSRQQASGNSIYF. The V and J genes are TRBV7-2 and TRBJ1-3; D gene unclear. The CDR3 runs to 15 residues. Germline CDR1 is SGHTA and CDR2 is FQGNSA.

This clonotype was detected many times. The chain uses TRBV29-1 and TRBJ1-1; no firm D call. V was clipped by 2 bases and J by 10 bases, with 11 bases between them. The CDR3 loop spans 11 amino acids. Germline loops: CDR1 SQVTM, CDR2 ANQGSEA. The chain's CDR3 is CSVELALSAFF. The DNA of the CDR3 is TGCAGCGTTGAATTGGCGCTATCAGCTTTCTTT.

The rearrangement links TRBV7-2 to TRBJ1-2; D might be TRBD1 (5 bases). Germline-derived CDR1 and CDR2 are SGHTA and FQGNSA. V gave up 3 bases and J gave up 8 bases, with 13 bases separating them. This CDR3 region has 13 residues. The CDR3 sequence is CASSFPGTWGYTF. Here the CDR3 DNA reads TGTGCCAGCAGCTTTCCCGGGACGTGGGGCTACACCTTC.

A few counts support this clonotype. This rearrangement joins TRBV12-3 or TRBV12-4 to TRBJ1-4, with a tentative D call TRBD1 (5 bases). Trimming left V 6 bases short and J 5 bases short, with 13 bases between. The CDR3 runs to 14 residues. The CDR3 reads CASRPGLMNEKLFF. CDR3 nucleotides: TGTGCCAGCAGACCGGGACTCATGAATGAAAAACTGTTTTTT.

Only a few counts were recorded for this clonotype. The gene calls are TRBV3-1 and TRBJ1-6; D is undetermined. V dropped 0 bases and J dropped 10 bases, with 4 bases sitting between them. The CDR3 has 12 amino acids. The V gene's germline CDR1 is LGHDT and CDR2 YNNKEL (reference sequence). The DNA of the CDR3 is TGTGCCAGCAGCCAAGATGGATCACCCCTCCACTTT. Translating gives CASSQDGSPLHF. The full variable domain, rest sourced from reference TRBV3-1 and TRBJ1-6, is DTAVSQTPKYLVTQMGNDKSIKCEQNLGHDTMYWYKQDSKKFLKIMFSYNNKELIINETVPNRFSPKSPDKAHLNLHINSLELGDSAVYFCASSQDGSPLHFGNGTRLTVT.

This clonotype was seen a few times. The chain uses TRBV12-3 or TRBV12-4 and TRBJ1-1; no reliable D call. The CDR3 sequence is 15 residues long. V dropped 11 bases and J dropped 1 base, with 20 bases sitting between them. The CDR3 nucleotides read TGTGCCGCCCCAAAGGCAGCCACTCAGAACACTGAAGCTTTCTTT. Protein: CAAPKAATQNTEAFF.